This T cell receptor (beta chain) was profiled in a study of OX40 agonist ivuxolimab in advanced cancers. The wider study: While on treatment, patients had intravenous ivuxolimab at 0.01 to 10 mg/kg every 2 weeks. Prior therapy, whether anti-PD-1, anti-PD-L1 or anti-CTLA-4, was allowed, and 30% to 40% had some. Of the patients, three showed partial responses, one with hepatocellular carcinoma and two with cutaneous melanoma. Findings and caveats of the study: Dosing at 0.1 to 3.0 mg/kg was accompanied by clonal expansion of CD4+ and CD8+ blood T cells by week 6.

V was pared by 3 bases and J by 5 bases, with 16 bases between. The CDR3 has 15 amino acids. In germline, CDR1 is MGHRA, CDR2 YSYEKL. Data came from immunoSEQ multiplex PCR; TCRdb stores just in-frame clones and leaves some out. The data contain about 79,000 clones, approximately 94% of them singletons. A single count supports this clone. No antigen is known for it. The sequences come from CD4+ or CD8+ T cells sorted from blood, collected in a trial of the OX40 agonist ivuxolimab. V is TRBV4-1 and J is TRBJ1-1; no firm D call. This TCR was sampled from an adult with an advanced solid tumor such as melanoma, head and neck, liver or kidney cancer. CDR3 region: CASSHPPGARTEAFF. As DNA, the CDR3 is TGCGCCAGCAGCCACCCCCCTGGCGCAAGAACTGAAGCTTTCTTT.